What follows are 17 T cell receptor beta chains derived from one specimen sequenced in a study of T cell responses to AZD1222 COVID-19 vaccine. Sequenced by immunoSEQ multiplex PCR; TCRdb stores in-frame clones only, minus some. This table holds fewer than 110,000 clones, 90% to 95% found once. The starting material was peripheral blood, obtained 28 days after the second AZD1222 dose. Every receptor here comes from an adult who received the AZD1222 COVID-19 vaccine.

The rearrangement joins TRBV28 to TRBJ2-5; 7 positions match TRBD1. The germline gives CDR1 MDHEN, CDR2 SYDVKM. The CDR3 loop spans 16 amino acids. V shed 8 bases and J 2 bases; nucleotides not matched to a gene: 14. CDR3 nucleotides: TGTGCCAGCTTCGGTGAGCGACAGGGTTGGCAAGAGACCCAGTACTTC. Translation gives CASFGERQGWQETQYF.

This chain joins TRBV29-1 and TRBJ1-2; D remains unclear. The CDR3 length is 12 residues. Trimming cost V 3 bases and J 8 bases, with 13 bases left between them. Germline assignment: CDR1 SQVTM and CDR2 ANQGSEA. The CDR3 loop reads CSVESSGRGYTF. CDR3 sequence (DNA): TGCAGCGTTGAGTCCTCTGGCAGAGGCTACACCTTC.

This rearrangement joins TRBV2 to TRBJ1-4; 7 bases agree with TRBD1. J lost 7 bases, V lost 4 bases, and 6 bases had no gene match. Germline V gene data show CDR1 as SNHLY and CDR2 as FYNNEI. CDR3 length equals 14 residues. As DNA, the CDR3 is TGTGCCAGCAGTGCCAACAGGGGAGGTGAAAAACTGTTTTTT. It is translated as CASSANRGGEKLFF.

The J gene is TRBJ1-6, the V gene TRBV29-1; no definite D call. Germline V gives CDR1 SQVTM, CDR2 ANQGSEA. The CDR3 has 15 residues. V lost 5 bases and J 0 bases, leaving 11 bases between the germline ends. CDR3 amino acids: CSVRDESSYNSPLHF. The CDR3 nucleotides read TGCAGCGTTCGAGACGAGAGCTCCTATAATTCACCCCTCCACTTT.

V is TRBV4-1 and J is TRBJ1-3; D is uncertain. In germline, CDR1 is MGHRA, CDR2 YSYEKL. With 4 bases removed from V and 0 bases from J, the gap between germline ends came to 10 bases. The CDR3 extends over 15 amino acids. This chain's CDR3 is CASSLQYSSGNTIYF. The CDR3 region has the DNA TGCGCCAGCAGCCTTCAATACAGCTCTGGAAACACCATATATTTT.

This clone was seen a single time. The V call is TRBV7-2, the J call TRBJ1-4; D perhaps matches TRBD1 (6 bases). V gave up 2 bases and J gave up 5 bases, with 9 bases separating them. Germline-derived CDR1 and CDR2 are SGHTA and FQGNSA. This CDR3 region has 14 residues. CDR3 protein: CASSLTGTNEKLFF. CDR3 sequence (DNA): TGTGCCAGCAGCTTAACCGGGACAAATGAAAAACTGTTTTTT.

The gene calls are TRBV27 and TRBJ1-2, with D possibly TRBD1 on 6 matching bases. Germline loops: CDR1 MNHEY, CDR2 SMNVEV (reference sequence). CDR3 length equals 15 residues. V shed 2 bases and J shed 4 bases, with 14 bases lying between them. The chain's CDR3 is CASSLKTGSFYGYTF. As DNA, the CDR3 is TGTGCCAGCAGTTTAAAAACAGGGAGCTTCTATGGCTACACCTTC.

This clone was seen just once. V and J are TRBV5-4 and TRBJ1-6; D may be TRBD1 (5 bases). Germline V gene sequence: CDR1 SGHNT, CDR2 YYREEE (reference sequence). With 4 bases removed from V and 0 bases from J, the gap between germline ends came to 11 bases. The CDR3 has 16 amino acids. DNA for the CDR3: TGTGCCAGCAGCCCCACTGGGGGCTCCTATAATTCACCCCTCCACTTT. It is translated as CASSPTGGSYNSPLHF.

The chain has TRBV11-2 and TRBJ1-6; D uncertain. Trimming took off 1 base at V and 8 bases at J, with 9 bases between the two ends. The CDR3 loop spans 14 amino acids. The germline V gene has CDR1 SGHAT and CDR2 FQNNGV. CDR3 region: CASSLGGRDSPLHF. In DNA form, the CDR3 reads TGTGCCAGCAGCTTAGGAGGGAGGGATTCACCCCTCCACTTT.

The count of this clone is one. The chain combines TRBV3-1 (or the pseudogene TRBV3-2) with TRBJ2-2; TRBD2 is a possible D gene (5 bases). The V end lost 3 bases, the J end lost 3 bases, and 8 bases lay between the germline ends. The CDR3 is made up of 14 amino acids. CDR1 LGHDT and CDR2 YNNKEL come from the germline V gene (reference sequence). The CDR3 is CASSQVAYTGELFF. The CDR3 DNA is TGTGCCAGCAGCCAGGTAGCGTACACCGGGGAGCTGTTTTTT.

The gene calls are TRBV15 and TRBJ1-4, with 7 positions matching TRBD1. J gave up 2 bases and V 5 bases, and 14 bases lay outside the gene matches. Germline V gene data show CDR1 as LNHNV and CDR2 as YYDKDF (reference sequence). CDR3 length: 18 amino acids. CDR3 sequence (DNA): TGTGCCACCAGCCCTTCCGGGACAGTGGGGTTGACTAATGAAAAACTGTTTTTT. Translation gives CATSPSGTVGLTNEKLFF.

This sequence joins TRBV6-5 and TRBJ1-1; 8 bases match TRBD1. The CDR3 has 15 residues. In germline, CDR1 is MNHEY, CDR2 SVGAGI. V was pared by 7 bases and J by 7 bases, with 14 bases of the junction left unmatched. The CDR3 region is CASTDRTGTANEAFF. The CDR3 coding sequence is TGTGCCAGCACCGACCGGACAGGGACAGCAAATGAAGCTTTCTTT.

CDR3 sequence: CASSSLGTGHNEQFF. The CDR3 DNA sequence: TGTGCCAGCAGTTCTCTCGGGACAGGGCACAATGAGCAGTTCTTC. The J gene is TRBJ2-1, the V gene TRBV27, with 9 positions matching TRBD1. V lost 4 bases to trimming and J lost 5 bases; unmatched junction nucleotides: 6. Germline lookup yields CDR1 MNHEY and CDR2 SMNVEV (reference sequence). CDR3 length: 15 amino acids.

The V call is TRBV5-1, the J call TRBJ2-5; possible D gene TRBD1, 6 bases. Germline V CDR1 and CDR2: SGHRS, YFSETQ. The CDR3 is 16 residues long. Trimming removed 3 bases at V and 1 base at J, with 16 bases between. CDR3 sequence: CASSSGTLRLQETQYF. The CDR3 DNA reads TGCGCCAGCAGCTCTGGGACACTTAGACTCCAAGAGACCCAGTACTTC. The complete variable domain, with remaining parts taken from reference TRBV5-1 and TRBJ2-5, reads KAGVTQTPRYLIKTRGQQVTLSCSPISGHRSVSWYQQTPGQGLQFLFEYFSETQRNKGNFPGRFSGRQFSNSRSEMNVSTLELGDSALYLCASSSGTLRLQETQYFGPGTRLLVL.

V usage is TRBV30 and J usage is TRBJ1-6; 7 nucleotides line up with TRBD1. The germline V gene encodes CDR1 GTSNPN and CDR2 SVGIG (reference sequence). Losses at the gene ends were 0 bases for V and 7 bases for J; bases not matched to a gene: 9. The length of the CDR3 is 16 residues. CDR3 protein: CAWSVGRTGTNSPLHF. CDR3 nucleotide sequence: TGTGCCTGGAGTGTAGGTAGGACAGGCACGAATTCACCCCTCCACTTT.

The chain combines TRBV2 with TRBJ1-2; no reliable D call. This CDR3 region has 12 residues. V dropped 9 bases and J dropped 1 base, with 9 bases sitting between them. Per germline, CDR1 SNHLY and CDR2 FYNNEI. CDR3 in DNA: TGTGCCAGTCAGAGGGTTAACTATGGCTACACCTTC. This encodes CASQRVNYGYTF.

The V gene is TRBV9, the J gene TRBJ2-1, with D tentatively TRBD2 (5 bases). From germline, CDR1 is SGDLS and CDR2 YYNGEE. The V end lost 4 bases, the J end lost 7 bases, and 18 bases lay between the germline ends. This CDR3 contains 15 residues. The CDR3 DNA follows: TGTGCCAGCAGCTCACAGCAAAGGACTGGGAATGAGCAGTTCTTC. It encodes CASSSQQRTGNEQFF.